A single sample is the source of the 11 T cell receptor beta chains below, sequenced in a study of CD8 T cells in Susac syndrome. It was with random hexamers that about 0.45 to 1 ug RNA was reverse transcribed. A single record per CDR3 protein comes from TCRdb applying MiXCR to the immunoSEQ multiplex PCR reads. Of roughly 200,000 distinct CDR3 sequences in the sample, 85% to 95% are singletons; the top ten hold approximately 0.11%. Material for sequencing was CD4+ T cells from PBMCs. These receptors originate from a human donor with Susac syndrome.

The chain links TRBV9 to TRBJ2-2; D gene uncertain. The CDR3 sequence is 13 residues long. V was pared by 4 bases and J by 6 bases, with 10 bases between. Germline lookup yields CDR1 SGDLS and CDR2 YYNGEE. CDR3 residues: CASSPDWAGELFF. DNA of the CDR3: TGTGCCAGCAGCCCCGACTGGGCCGGGGAGCTGTTTTTT.

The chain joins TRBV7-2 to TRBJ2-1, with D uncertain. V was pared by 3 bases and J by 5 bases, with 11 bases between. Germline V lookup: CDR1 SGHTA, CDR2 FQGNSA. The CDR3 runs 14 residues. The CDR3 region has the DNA TGTGCCAGCAGCTTCCACCCTTTAGACAATGAGCAGTTCTTC. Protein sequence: CASSFHPLDNEQFF.

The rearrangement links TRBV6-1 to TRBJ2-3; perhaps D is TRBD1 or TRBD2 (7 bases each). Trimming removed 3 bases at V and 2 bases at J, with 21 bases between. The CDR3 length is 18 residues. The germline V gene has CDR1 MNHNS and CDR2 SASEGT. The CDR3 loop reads CASSDVFSGGDYTDTQYF. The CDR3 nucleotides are TGTGCCAGCAGTGACGTCTTCTCAGGGGGGGACTACACAGATACGCAGTATTTT.

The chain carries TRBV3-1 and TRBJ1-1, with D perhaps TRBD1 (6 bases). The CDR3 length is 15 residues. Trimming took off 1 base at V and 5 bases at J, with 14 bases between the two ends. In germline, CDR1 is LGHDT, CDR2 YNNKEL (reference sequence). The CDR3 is CASSQVSGARTEAFF. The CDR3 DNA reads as TGTGCCAGCAGCCAAGTTTCAGGGGCGCGAACTGAAGCTTTCTTT.

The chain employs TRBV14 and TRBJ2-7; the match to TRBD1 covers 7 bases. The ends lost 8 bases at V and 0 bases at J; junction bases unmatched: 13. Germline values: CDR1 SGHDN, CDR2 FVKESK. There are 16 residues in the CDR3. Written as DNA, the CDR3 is TGTGCCAGCTATATTGAAACAGGGGTCCACTCCTACGAGCAGTACTTC. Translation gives CASYIETGVHSYEQYF.

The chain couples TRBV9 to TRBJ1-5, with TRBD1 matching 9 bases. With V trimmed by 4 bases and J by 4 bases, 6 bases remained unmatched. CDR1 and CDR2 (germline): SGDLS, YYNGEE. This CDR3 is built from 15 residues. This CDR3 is CASSPRQGENQPQHF. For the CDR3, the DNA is TGTGCCAGCAGCCCTCGACAGGGGGAGAATCAGCCCCAGCATTTT.

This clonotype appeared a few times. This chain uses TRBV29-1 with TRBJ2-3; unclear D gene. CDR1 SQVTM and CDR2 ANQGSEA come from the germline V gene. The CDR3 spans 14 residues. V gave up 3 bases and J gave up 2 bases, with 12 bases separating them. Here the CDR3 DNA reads TGCAGCGTTGATCCTGCTGACTCCACAGATACGCAGTATTTT. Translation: CSVDPADSTDTQYF.

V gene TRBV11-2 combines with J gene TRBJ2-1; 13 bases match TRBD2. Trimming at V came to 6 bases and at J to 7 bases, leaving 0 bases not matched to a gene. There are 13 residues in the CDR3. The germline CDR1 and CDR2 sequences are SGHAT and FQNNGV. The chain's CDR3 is CASRTSGGNEQFF. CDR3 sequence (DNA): TGTGCCAGCAGGACTAGCGGGGGGAATGAGCAGTTCTTC.

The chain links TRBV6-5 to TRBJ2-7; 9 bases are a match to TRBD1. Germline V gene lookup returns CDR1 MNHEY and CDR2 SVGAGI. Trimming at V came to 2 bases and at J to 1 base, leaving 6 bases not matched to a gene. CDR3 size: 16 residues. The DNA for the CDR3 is TGTGCCAGCAGTTACGGGGGGACAGGGCGGTCCTACGAGCAGTACTTC. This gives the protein CASSYGGTGRSYEQYF.

The CDR3 is CASSSPSGGAGIQYF. In DNA form, the CDR3 reads TGCGCCAGCAGCTCCCCGAGCGGGGGGGCCGGGATTCAGTACTTC. The V and J genes are TRBV4-1 and TRBJ2-4; TRBD2 aligns across 10 bases. V was clipped by 5 bases and J by 10 bases; unmatched bases: 11. CDR1 is MGHRA, CDR2 YSYEKL, per germline. The CDR3 is 15 amino acids.

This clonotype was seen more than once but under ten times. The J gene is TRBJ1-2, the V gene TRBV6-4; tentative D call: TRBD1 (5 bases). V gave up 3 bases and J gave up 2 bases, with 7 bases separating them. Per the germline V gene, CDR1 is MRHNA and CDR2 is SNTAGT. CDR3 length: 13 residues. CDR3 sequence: CASSEGRNYGYTF. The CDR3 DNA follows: TGTGCCAGCAGTGAGGGACGGAACTATGGCTACACCTTC.